The 21 T cell receptor beta chains in this list originate from one sample, sequenced in a study of shared clonotypes between healthy human individuals. The repertoire was sequenced with immunoSEQ multiplex PCR; TCRdb's copy has only in-frame clones and lacks some. The data contain about 2.4 million clones, more than 85% of them seen just once; the ten biggest clones take up around 0.4%. Sequences were obtained from naive CD4+ T cells from PBMCs. Noted subset: CD45RA+ positively selected. The source of these receptors is a man aged 18-30 years in good health. Some clones in this sample may be carry-over from other donors' samples.

The chain links TRBV18 to TRBJ2-1, with TRBD1 identical over 9 bases. The trim removed 4 bases at V and 6 bases at J, leaving 7 bases unmatched. CDR1 and CDR2 from the germline V gene are KGHSH and LQKENI. This CDR3 region has 15 residues. For the CDR3, the DNA is TGTGCCAGCTCACAACAGGGGGCGTTCGGCAATGAGCAGTTCTTC. Protein: CASSQQGAFGNEQFF. Looking up the rest from reference TRBV18 and TRBJ2-1 gives the full variable domain: NAGVMQNPRHLVRRRGQEARLRCSPMKGHSHVYWYRQLPEEGLKFMVYLQKENIIDESGMPKERFSAEFPKEGPSILRIQQVVRGDSAAYFCASSQQGAFGNEQFFGPGTRLTVL.

The gene calls are TRBV7-3 and TRBJ2-1; 10 positions match TRBD2. This CDR3 contains 14 residues. The ends lost 8 bases at V and 7 bases at J; junction bases unmatched: 8. Germline V gene data show CDR1 as SGHTA and CDR2 as FQGTGA. CDR3 residues: CASSAGGRYNEQFF. Here the CDR3 DNA reads TGTGCCAGCTCAGCGGGAGGGCGGTATAATGAGCAGTTCTTC. Full variable domain (missing parts from reference TRBV7-3 and TRBJ2-1): GAGVSQTPSNKVTEKGKYVELRCDPISGHTALYWYRQSLGQGPEFLIYFQGTGAADDSGLPNDRFFAVRPEGSVSTLKIQRTERGDSAVYLCASSAGGRYNEQFFGPGTRLTVL.

This clone has only one observation. The V gene is TRBV6-1, the J gene TRBJ2-5; the match to TRBD1 covers 7 bases. The DNA matches TRBJ2-7 better at its end, which makes the J call doubtful. CDR1 and CDR2 from the germline V gene are MNHNS and SASEGT. The CDR3 sequence is 13 residues long. In nucleotides, the CDR3 is TGTGCCAGCAGCCCGGGACAGAGATACGAGCAGTACTTC. This sequence encodes CASSPGQRYEQYF.

V usage is TRBV27 and J usage is TRBJ1-1; TRBD1 agrees at 9 bases. Per germline, CDR1 MNHEY and CDR2 SMNVEV (reference sequence). Trimming removed 5 bases from V and 5 bases from J; junction bases left unmatched: 6. The CDR3 runs 14 residues. The CDR3 DNA reads TGTGCCAGCAGTGGGAAGACAGGGGGAACTGAAGCTTTCTTT. Protein product: CASSGKTGGTEAFF.

This rearrangement joins TRBV7-5 to TRBJ1-1; the D call of TRBD1 is as the table states it, not checked on the DNA. TRBV7-5 is assigned pseudogene status. This CDR3 is 17 amino acids long. CDR3 sequence: CVRSLKMAGAMNTEAFF. CDR3 nucleotide sequence: TGTGTCAGAAGCTTAAAAATGGCAGGGGCTATGAACACTGAAGCTTTCTTT.

The CDR3 DNA reads as TGTGCCAGCTCACCACCGGGGACTAGCTGGGCCGGGGAGCTGTTTTTT. Translating gives CASSPPGTSWAGELFF. The chain couples TRBV18 to TRBJ2-2, with TRBD2 identical over 9 bases. Unmatched junction bases numbered 5, after V lost 0 bases and J lost 6 bases. There are 16 residues in the CDR3. The germline gives CDR1 KGHSH, CDR2 LQKENI.

For the CDR3, the DNA is TGTGCCAGCAGCCGGACAGGGATTGCCGACGAGCAGTACTTC. Protein product: CASSRTGIADEQYF. The chain joins TRBV6-1 to TRBJ2-7; TRBD1 aligns across 8 bases. V dropped 6 bases and J dropped 5; count of bases not matched to a gene: 9. There are 14 residues in the CDR3. CDR1 is MNHNS, CDR2 SASEGT, per germline.

The gene calls are TRBV2 and TRBJ2-7, with D possibly being TRBD2 (7 bases). The length of the CDR3 is 14 residues. The germline V gene encodes CDR1 SNHLY and CDR2 FYNNEI. Trimming shortened V by 7 bases and J by 2 bases, and 15 bases separated the two germline ends. CDR3 residues: CASKGGGRTYEQYF. For the CDR3, the DNA is TGTGCCAGCAAGGGGGGAGGGCGCACCTACGAGCAGTACTTC. The full variable domain, in which reference TRBV2 and TRBJ2-7 provide the parts outside the CDR3, is EPEVTQTPSHQVTQMGQEVILRCVPISNHLYFYWYRQILGQKVEFLVSFYNNEISEKSEIFDDQFSVERPDGSNFTLKIRSTKLEDSAMYFCASKGGGRTYEQYFGPGTRLTVT.

The chain combines TRBV5-1 with TRBJ1-2; TRBD1 matches 8 bases. This CDR3 has 13 amino acids. J gave up 8 bases and V 3 bases, and 6 bases lay outside the gene matches. The germline CDR1 and CDR2 sequences are SGHRS and YFSETQ. CDR3 sequence (DNA): TGCGCCAGCAGCTACCGGACAGGGACCGGCTACACCTTC. It codes for CASSYRTGTGYTF.

The V gene is TRBV10-2, the J gene TRBJ2-1, with TRBD2 identical over 9 bases. Germline CDR1 and CDR2: WSHSY and SAAADI. V shed 6 bases, J shed 6 bases, and the junction held 9 bases outside the gene matches. The CDR3 is 15 residues long. This chain's CDR3 is CASRSSGIRVNEQFF. CDR3 DNA: TGCGCCAGCAGATCTAGCGGGATAAGGGTCAATGAGCAGTTCTTC.

Comment on this clone: One end of the junction does not line up with germline, which may come from a read error. The chain is built from TRBV11-1 and TRBJ2-5; D unresolved. The CDR3 runs to 11 residues. The V gene's germline CDR1 is SGHAT and CDR2 FQDESV (reference sequence). For the CDR3, the DNA is TGTGCCAGCAGTCCTAGGAGTCGTTTGGACTTC. This sequence encodes CASSPRSRLDF. The whole variable domain, remainder taken from reference TRBV11-1 and TRBJ2-5, is EAEVAQSPRYKITEKSQAVAFWCDPISGHATLYWYRQILGQGPELLVQFQDESVVDDSQLPKDRFSAERLKGVDSTLKIQPAELGDSAMYLCASSPRSRLDFGPGTRLLVL.

DNA for the CDR3: TGCGCCAGCAGTGAAAGGACAGGGGGGAGGTCCGACGAGCAGTACTTC. It yields the protein CASSERTGGRSDEQYF. The chain couples TRBV10-2 to TRBJ2-7; 10 nucleotides align to TRBD1. The CDR3 has 16 residues. CDR1 is WSHSY, CDR2 SAAADI, per germline. Unmatched junction bases numbered 10, after V lost 3 bases and J lost 5 bases.

This chain joins TRBV7-2 and TRBJ2-3; no reliable D call. CDR1 and CDR2 (germline): SGHTA, FQGNSA. V gave up 2 bases and J gave up 4 bases, with 10 bases separating them. The CDR3 has 14 amino acids. As DNA, the CDR3 is TGTGCCAGCAGCTTATCTATCATGCCAGATACGCAGTATTTT. Its protein is CASSLSIMPDTQYF.

The chain recombines TRBV6-6 with TRBJ1-5, with 7 bases that match TRBD1. After removal of 6 bases from V and 4 bases from J, the junction contained 3 bases not matched to a gene. The germline V gene has CDR1 MNHNY and CDR2 SVGAGI (reference sequence). This CDR3 has 13 amino acids. The CDR3 protein is CASRKQGNQPQHF. The DNA of the CDR3 is TGTGCCAGCAGGAAACAGGGGAATCAGCCCCAGCATTTT.

V gene TRBV7-2 combines with J gene TRBJ2-7, with 7 bases aligning to TRBD2. The trim removed 8 bases at V and 2 bases at J, leaving 6 bases unmatched. CDR3 length equals 13 residues. Germline V gene data show CDR1 as SGHTA and CDR2 as FQGNSA. CDR3 region: CASRQAGAYEQYF. The CDR3 DNA reads TGTGCCAGCCGCCAGGCGGGGGCCTACGAGCAGTACTTC.

This clone was seen once. Other DNA sequences in this sample translate to the same CDR3. The V gene is TRBV5-1, the J gene TRBJ2-1; 10 nucleotides match TRBD2. CDR3 length: 15 residues. CDR1 SGHRS and CDR2 YFSETQ come from the germline V gene. V lost 0 bases and J lost 6; bases outside the gene matches: 3. The DNA of the CDR3 is TGCGCCAGCAGCTTGGGGGCTAGCGGGAGCAATGAGCAGTTCTTC. Translating it yields CASSLGASGSNEQFF.

V is TRBV11-2 and J is TRBJ2-5, with no clear D. This CDR3 has 12 amino acids. V lost 6 bases and J 5 bases, leaving 10 bases between the germline ends. Germline CDR1 SGHAT, CDR2 FQNNGV. The CDR3 loop reads CASRASGETQYF. In DNA, the CDR3 is TGTGCCAGCAGGGCTAGTGGGGAGACCCAGTACTTC.

The genes are TRBV7-3 and TRBJ2-7; TRBD2 might be the D (6 bases). The CDR3 covers 15 residues. V shed 5 bases and J shed 7 bases, with 21 bases lying between them. CDR1 is SGHTA and CDR2 is FQGTGA in the germline V gene. CDR3 sequence reads: CASSIGGSVSNEQYF. The CDR3 region has the DNA TGTGCCAGCAGCATAGGAGGGTCCGTGAGTAATGAGCAGTACTTC.

This clone has only one observation. This chain joins TRBV25-1 and TRBJ1-1, with D maybe TRBD1 (5 bases). The CDR3 is 15 amino acids. V lost 2 bases, J lost 5 bases, and 15 bases lay in between. Germline V CDR1 and CDR2: MGHDK, SYGVNS. The DNA of the CDR3 is TGTGCCAGCAGTGAAAACACGGCGGAGGGGACTGAAGCTTTCTTT. It codes for CASSENTAEGTEAFF.

The chain employs TRBV6-6 and TRBJ2-1, with 8 bases matching TRBD2. J gave up 7 bases and V 4 bases, and 12 bases lay outside the gene matches. The CDR3 spans 16 residues. The germline gives CDR1 MNHNY, CDR2 SVGAGI (reference sequence). This chain's CDR3 is CASSSPGSGRFNEQFF. The DNA for the CDR3 is TGTGCCAGCAGTTCCCCCGGGAGCGGGAGATTTAATGAGCAGTTCTTC.

The V call is TRBV5-4, the J call TRBJ2-5; 7 bases align to TRBD1. In germline, CDR1 is SGHNT, CDR2 YYREEE (reference sequence). This CDR3 contains 14 residues. V lost 5 bases, J lost 1 base, and 5 bases stayed unmatched. The CDR3 DNA is TGTGCCAGCAGATCGAGACAGGGCCAAGAGACCCAGTACTTC. It codes for CASRSRQGQETQYF.